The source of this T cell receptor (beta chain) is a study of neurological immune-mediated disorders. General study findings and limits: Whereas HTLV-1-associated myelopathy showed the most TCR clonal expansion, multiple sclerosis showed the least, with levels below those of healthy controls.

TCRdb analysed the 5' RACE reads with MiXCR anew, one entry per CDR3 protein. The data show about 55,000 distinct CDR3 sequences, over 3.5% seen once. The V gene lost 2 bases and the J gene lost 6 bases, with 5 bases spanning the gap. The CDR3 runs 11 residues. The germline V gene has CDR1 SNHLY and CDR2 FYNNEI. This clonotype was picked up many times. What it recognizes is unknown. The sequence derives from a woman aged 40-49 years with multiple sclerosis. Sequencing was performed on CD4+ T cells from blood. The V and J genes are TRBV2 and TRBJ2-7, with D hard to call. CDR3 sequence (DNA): TGTGCCAGCAGTGAATGGGGCGAGCAGTACTTC. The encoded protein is CASSEWGEQYF.